The 18 T cell receptor beta chains given below trace back to one sample, sequenced in a study of cytomegalovirus exposure and HLA in healthy donors. The PCR used 60 Vbeta and 13 Jbeta primers. The table came from immunoSEQ multiplex PCR; TCRdb's copy has only in-frame clones and leaves some out. The sample holds approximately 210,000 clones. Sequences were obtained from PBMCs. Receptors originate from a woman in her thirties in good health and CMV-seropositive.

The chain has TRBV5-4 and TRBJ1-1, with a weak D call TRBD1 (5 bases). Germline V gene sequence: CDR1 SGHNT, CDR2 YYREEE (reference sequence). Deletions cut 6 bases from V and 1 base from J, with 10 bases between. CDR3 length equals 13 residues. CDR3 protein: CASIQEKNTEAFF. The CDR3 coding sequence is TGTGCCAGCATACAGGAGAAGAACACTGAAGCTTTCTTT. The full variable domain, in which reference TRBV5-4 and TRBJ1-1 provide the parts outside the CDR3, is ETGVTQSPTHLIKTRGQQVTLRCSSQSGHNTVSWYQQALGQGPQFIFQYYREEENGRGNFPPRFSGLQFPNYSSELNVNALELDDSALYLCASIQEKNTEAFFGQGTRLTVV.

The rearrangement uses TRBV10-3 and TRBJ1-2, with D uncertain. Per the germline V gene, CDR1 is ENHRY and CDR2 is SYGVKD. The CDR3 is 12 amino acids. The germline V and J ends were trimmed by 0 bases and 7 bases, with 6 bases remaining between them. The CDR3 DNA is TGTGCCATCAGTGAGTCGCAGGCTGGCTACACCTTC. Its protein product is CAISESQAGYTF.

The V call is TRBV14, the J call TRBJ2-7; 9 nucleotides line up with TRBD2. The V gene's germline CDR1 is SGHDN and CDR2 FVKESK. V trimming: 4 bases; J trimming: 7 bases; junction bases outside the gene matches: 8. CDR3 length: 14 residues. This chain's CDR3 is CASSPERGAREQYF. DNA for the CDR3: TGTGCCAGCAGCCCCGAGCGGGGGGCTCGGGAGCAGTACTTC. Looking up the rest from reference TRBV14 and TRBJ2-7 gives the full variable domain: EAGVTQFPSHSVIEKGQTVTLRCDPISGHDNLYWYRRVMGKEIKFLLHFVKESKQDESGMPNNRFLAERTGGTYSTLKVQPAELEDSGVYFCASSPERGAREQYFGPGTRLTVT.

The gene calls are TRBV27 and TRBJ1-1; D is uncertain. The CDR3 is 13 amino acids. Germline CDR1 MNHEY, CDR2 SMNVEV (reference sequence). Between the trimmed V and J ends, which lost 4 bases and 4 bases, there was a span of 10 bases. The CDR3 spells CASSSGLVTEAFF. CDR3 DNA sequence: TGTGCCAGCAGTTCTGGACTAGTCACTGAAGCTTTCTTT.

The chain carries TRBV13 and TRBJ1-2, with unresolved D. The CDR3 extends over 14 amino acids. V lost 0 bases, J lost 4 bases, and 9 bases lay in between. CDR1 PRHDT and CDR2 FYEKMQ come from the germline V gene (reference sequence). CDR3 in DNA: TGTGCCAGCAGCTTAGGGGGTTACAGCTATGGCTACACCTTC. Residues: CASSLGGYSYGYTF.

The V and J genes are TRBV29-1 and TRBJ2-3, with 7 bases lining up with TRBD1. Germline CDR1 SQVTM, CDR2 ANQGSEA. J lost 0 bases, V lost 7 bases, and 10 bases had no gene match. The CDR3 is made up of 15 amino acids. The CDR3 DNA follows: TGCAGCGGACGACAGGGTTACAAGAGCACAGATACGCAGTATTTT. Protein: CSGRQGYKSTDTQYF.

CDR3 DNA sequence: TGTGCCGCTCGCGCCACAGGGGATGAGCAGTTCTTC. Translating it yields CAARATGDEQFF. This chain connects TRBV10-3 to TRBJ2-1; 7 nucleotides line up with TRBD1. The length of the CDR3 is 12 residues. CDR1 and CDR2 from the germline V gene are ENHRY and SYGVKD. V was pared by 11 bases and J by 8 bases, with 9 bases of the junction left unmatched.

DNA for the CDR3: TGTGCCAGCAGCGCAACAGGGGTTTGGGCAGAGACCCAGTACTTC. As protein: CASSATGVWAETQYF. This chain uses TRBV7-7 with TRBJ2-5; 7 bases line up with TRBD1. The V and J ends lost 5 bases and 4 bases, in that order; junction bases with no gene match: 10. CDR3 length equals 15 residues. In germline, CDR1 is SSHAT, CDR2 FNYEAQ (reference sequence).

On this clone: Other DNA sequences of this sample code for an identical CDR3. The V gene is TRBV9, the J gene TRBJ2-7; TRBD1 aligns across 8 bases. Losses at the gene ends were 3 bases for V and 2 bases for J; bases not matched to a gene: 4. The CDR3 is 14 amino acids. The germline CDR1 and CDR2 sequences are SGDLS and YYNGEE. CDR3 sequence: CASSADRGPYEQYF. CDR3 bases: TGTGCCAGCAGCGCAGACAGGGGCCCCTACGAGCAGTACTTC.

The chain recombines TRBV6-5 with TRBJ2-7, with D possibly being TRBD2 (6 bases). V dropped 0 bases and J dropped 4 bases, with 7 bases sitting between them. The CDR3 sequence is 13 residues long. The germline V gene has CDR1 MNHEY and CDR2 SVGAGI. DNA for the CDR3: TGTGCCAGCAGTTACTCGACTAGGTACGAGCAGTACTTC. Protein product: CASSYSTRYEQYF.

The chain combines TRBV4-1 with TRBJ2-7; 9 bases align to TRBD2. J was trimmed by 3 bases and V by 4 bases; bases with no gene match: 1. CDR1 is MGHRA and CDR2 is YSYEKL in the germline V gene. The CDR3 loop spans 13 amino acids. CDR3 coding DNA: TGCGCCAGCAGCCTTAGCGGGAGCTACGAGCAGTACTTC. Translating gives CASSLSGSYEQYF.

The chain combines TRBV7-9 with TRBJ2-1; D possibly corresponds to TRBD1 (5 bases). The V gene's germline CDR1 is SEHNR and CDR2 FQNEAQ (reference sequence). CDR3 length: 14 amino acids. With 5 bases removed from V and 7 bases from J, the gap between germline ends came to 15 bases. DNA for the CDR3: TGTGCCAGCAGCCCTTCCAAAGACAGAAATGAGCAGTTCTTC. Amino acid sequence: CASSPSKDRNEQFF.

The rearrangement joins TRBV5-6 to TRBJ1-1; 12 nucleotides agree with TRBD1. The CDR3 consists of 15 residues. Germline-derived CDR1 and CDR2 are SGHDT and YYEEEE. The V and J ends lost 3 bases and 10 bases, in that order; junction bases with no gene match: 10. CDR3: CASSYSLGQGAVAFF. In nucleotides, the CDR3 is TGTGCCAGCAGCTACTCTCTGGGACAGGGGGCTGTAGCTTTCTTT.

V usage is TRBV29-1 and J usage is TRBJ1-2, with 7 bases aligning to TRBD1. V shed 2 bases and J 2 bases; nucleotides not matched to a gene: 5. In germline, CDR1 is SQVTM, CDR2 ANQGSEA. The CDR3 is 14 amino acids. The CDR3 is CSVEPAGGNYGYTF. The CDR3 DNA is TGCAGCGTTGAACCCGCAGGGGGAAACTATGGCTACACCTTC.

The J gene is TRBJ1-6, the V gene TRBV28; D gene ambiguous. CDR3 length equals 16 residues. V lost 2 bases and J 7 bases, leaving 15 bases between the germline ends. Germline assignment: CDR1 MDHEN and CDR2 SYDVKM. The CDR3 loop reads CASSLRPGYSNSPLHF. The CDR3 nucleotides are TGTGCCAGCAGTTTACGTCCGGGGTACTCGAATTCACCCCTCCACTTT.

The V gene is TRBV5-4, the J gene TRBJ2-3, with 12 bases aligning to TRBD2. J was trimmed by 4 bases and V by 3 bases; bases with no gene match: 3. The CDR3 contains 15 residues. Germline CDR1 SGHNT, CDR2 YYREEE (reference sequence). The CDR3 DNA reads as TGTGCCAGCAGCTCTCTAGCGGGAGGGCCAGATACGCAGTATTTT. It yields the protein CASSSLAGGPDTQYF.

This rearrangement joins TRBV5-1 to TRBJ1-2, with TRBD1 matching 7 bases. The CDR3 is 13 amino acids. Unmatched junction bases numbered 7, after V lost 4 bases and J lost 7 bases. The germline gives CDR1 SGHRS, CDR2 YFSETQ. The CDR3 region is CASSVDRSGGYTF. For the CDR3, the DNA is TGCGCCAGCAGCGTGGACAGGTCGGGTGGCTACACCTTC.

V and J are TRBV6-1 and TRBJ2-7; possibly TRBD1 for D (5 bases). Germline values: CDR1 MNHNS, CDR2 SASEGT. Deletions cut 6 bases from V and 0 bases from J, with 12 bases between. The CDR3 is made up of 14 amino acids. The DNA of the CDR3 is TGTGCCAGCAGCGGACATCCGAGCTCCTACGAGCAGTACTTC. Its protein product is CASSGHPSSYEQYF.